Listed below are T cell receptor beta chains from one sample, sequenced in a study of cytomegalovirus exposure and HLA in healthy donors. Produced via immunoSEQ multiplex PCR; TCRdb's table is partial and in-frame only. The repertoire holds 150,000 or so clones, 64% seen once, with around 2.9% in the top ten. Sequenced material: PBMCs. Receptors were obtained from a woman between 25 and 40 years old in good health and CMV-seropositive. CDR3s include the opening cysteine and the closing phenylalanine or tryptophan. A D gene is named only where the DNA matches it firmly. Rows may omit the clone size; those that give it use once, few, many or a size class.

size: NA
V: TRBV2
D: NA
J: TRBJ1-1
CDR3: CASSEQVGAFF
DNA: TGTGCCAGCAGTGAACAGGTGGGAGCTTTCTTT

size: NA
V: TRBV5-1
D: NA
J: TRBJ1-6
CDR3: CASSLDGGGSPLHF
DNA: TGCGCCAGCAGCTTGGATGGAGGCGGCTCACCCCTCCACTTT

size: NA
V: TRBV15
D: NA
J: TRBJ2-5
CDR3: CATSRDLSSMETQYF
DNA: TGTGCCACCAGCAGAGATTTATCTAGCATGGAGACCCAGTACTTC

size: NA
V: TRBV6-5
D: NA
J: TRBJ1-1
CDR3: CASSSPWEALNTEAFF
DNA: TGTGCCAGCAGTTCCCCTTGGGAGGCCCTGAACACTGAAGCTTTCTTT

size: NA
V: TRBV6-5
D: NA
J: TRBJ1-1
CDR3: CASSSPQQGGTEAFF
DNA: TGTGCCAGCAGTTCCCCTCAACAGGGAGGGACTGAAGCTTTCTTT

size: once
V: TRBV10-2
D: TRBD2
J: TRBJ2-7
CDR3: CASSVAGAGYEQYF
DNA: TGCGCCAGCAGTGTCGCGGGAGCAGGCTACGAGCAGTACTTC

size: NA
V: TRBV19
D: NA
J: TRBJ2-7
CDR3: CASSYFSGHIYEQYF
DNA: TGTGCCAGTAGTTATTTTTCAGGGCATATCTACGAGCAGTACTTC

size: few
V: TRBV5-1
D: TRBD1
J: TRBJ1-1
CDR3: CASSPQGARDTEAFF
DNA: TGCGCCAGCAGCCCCCAGGGGGCTAGGGACACTGAAGCTTTCTTT

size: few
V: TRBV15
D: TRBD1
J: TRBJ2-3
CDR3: CATSRGRQGAGDTQYF
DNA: TGTGCCACCAGCAGGGGGAGACAGGGGGCTGGGGATACGCAGTATTTT

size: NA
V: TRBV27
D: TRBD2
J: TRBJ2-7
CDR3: CASRETSGRSQEQYF
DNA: TGTGCCAGCAGAGAGACTAGCGGGAGGTCTCAAGAGCAGTACTTC

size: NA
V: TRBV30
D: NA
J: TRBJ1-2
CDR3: CAWKAPRSDLLYGYTF
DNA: TGTGCCTGGAAAGCTCCCCGATCCGATTTGCTCTATGGCTACACCTTC

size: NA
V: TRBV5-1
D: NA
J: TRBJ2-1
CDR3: CASSSDFSAYNEQFF
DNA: TGCGCCAGCAGCTCAGACTTTTCCGCCTACAATGAGCAGTTCTTC

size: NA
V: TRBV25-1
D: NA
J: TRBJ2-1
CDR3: CASSPYNEQFF
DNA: TGTGCCAGCAGTCCTTACAATGAGCAGTTCTTC

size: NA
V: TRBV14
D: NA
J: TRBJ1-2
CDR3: CASSQDFRANYGYTF
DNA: TGTGCCAGCAGCCAAGATTTCAGGGCGAACTATGGCTACACCTTC

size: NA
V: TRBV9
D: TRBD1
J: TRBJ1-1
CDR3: CASSTDRGVEAFF
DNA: TGTGCCAGCAGCACCGACAGGGGGGTTGAAGCTTTCTTT